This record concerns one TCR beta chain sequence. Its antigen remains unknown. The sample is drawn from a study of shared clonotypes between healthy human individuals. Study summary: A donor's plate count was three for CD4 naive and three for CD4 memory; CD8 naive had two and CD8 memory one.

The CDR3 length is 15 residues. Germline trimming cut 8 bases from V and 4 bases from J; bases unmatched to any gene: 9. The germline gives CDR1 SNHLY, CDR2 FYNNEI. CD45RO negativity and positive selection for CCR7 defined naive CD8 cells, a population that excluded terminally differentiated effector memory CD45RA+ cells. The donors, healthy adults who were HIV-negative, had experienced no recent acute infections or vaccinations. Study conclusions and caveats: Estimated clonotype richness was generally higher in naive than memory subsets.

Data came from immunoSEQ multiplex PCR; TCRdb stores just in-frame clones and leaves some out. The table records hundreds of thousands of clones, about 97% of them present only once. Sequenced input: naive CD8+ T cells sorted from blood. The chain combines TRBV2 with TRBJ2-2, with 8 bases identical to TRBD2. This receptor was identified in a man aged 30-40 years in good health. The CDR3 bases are TGTGCCAGCTCCAAGCGGGAGTACGGCACCGGGGAGCTGTTTTTT. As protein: CASSKREYGTGELFF.